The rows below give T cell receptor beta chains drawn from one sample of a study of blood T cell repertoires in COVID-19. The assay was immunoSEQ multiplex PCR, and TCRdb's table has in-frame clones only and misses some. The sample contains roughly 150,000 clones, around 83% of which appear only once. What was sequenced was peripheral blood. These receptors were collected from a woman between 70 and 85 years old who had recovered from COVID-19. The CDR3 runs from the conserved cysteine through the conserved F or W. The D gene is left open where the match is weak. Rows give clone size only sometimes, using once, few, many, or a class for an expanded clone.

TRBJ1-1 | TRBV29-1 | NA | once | TGCACCACCCTCGAGCGGCTCCTGGGCGGTGAAGCTTTCTTT | CTTLERLLGGEAFF
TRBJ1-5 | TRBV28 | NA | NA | TGTGCCAGCAGTCTCCGGGGGACCGGGCCCCAGCATTTT | CASSLRGTGPQHF
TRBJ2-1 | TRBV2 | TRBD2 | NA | TGTGCCAGCAACCCAGGCGCGGGAGGAGCTAATGAGCAGTTCTTC | CASNPGAGGANEQFF
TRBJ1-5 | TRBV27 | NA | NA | TGTGCCAGCAGTCCAGGGTGGGGGGTAAGCAATCAGCCCCAGCATTTT | CASSPGWGVSNQPQHF
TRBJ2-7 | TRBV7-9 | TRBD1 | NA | TGTGCCAGCAGCCCCCCCGGGCAGGGGGCCCACGAGCAGTACTTC | CASSPPGQGAHEQYF
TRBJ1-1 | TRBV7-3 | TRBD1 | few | TGTGCCAGCAGCCCTAGGGACAGCCTTGAAGCTTTCTTT | CASSPRDSLEAFF
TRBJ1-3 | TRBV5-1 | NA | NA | TGCGCCAGCAGCTTGGAGGGAGGCAGTGGAAACACCATATATTTT | CASSLEGGSGNTIYF
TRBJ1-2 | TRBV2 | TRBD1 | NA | TGTGCCAGCAGTGCCGACAGGGGGGGTGGCTACACCTTC | CASSADRGGGYTF
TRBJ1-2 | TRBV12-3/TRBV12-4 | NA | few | TGTGCCAGCAGATCTGGGGGGGGTGGCTACACCTTC | CASRSGGGGYTF
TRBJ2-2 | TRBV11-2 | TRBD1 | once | TGTGCCAGCAGCTGGACAGGGGCGAGCACCGGGGAGCTGTTTTTT | CASSWTGASTGELFF
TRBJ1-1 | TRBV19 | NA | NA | TGTGCCAGTAGTATAGGGAGGACAGAGAACACTGAAGCTTTCTTT | CASSIGRTENTEAFF
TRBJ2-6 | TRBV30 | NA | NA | TGTGCCTGGAGCCTTAATTTAGGGGGCTCTGGGGCCAACGTCCTGACTTTC | CAWSLNLGGSGANVLTF
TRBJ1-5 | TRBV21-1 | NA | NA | TGTGCCAGCAGGGGGCGGAATAGCAATCAGCCCCAGCATTTT | CASRGRNSNQPQHF
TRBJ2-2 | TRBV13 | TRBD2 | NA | TGTGCCAGCAGCTTAGGCGTAGCGGGGACTACCGGGGAGCTGTTTTTT | CASSLGVAGTTGELFF
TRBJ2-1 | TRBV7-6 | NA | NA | TGTGCCAGCAGCCCGGGCGGGGACTACAATGAGCAGTTCTTC | CASSPGGDYNEQFF
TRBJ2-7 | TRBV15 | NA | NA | TGTGCCACCAGCAGAGAACCCGCGAGTGGGAGCGAGGAGCAGTACTTC | CATSREPASGSEEQYF
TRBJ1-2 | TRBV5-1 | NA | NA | TGCGCCAGCAGCCCCGACAGGAACTATGGCTACACCTTC | CASSPDRNYGYTF
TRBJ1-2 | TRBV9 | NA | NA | TGTGCCAGCAGCGGGGTAGGGGGAATCCGAACTGGGTATGGCTACACCTTC | CASSGVGGIRTGYGYTF
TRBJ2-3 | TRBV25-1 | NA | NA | TGTGCCAGCAGTGAAGGGAGGGGGGAAGGCACAGATACGCAGTATTTT | CASSEGRGEGTDTQYF
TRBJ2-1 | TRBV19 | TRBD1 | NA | TGTGCCAGTAGTCCCCGGACAGGGCTACTATACAATGAGCAGTTCTTC | CASSPRTGLLYNEQFF
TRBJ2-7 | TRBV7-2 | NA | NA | TGTGCCAGCAGCTTAGTATACGAGCAGTACTTC | CASSLVYEQYF
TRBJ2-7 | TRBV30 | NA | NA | TGTGCCACCGCCAGGGGGGTCCCCTACGAGCAGTACTTC | CATARGVPYEQYF
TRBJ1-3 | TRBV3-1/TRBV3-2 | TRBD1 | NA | TGTGCCAGCAGCCCGGACCCCGGGACAGGAGATCCCAACTACTCTGGAAACACCATATATTTT | CASSPDPGTGDPNYSGNTIYF
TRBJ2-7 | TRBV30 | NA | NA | TGTGCCTGGAGCCCTTGGAGGGGCCTGTCGAGGCAGTACTTC | CAWSPWRGLSRQYF
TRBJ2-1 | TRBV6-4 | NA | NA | TGTGCCAGCAGTGACTCGTCAGGGCGTGTAGGCTACAATGAGCAGTTCTTC | CASSDSSGRVGYNEQFF
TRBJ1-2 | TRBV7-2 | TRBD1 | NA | TGTGCCAGCAGCTCCTGGGGACAGCCCTATGGCTACACCTTC | CASSSWGQPYGYTF
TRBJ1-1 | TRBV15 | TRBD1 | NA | TGTGCCACCAGCAGAGATGGGTGGGGGGACAGCAAAAACACTGAAGCTTTCTTT | CATSRDGWGDSKNTEAFF
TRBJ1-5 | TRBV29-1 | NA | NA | TGCAGCGTAGGAGGGGGGGACCAGCCCCAGCATTTT | CSVGGGDQPQHF
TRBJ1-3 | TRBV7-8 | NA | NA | TGTGCCAGCAGCTTAGGTCTGGACACCTCTGGAAACACCATATATTTT | CASSLGLDTSGNTIYF